These 26 T cell receptor beta chains were sequenced from one sample in a study of CXCR3-negative and CXCR3-positive naive CD8 T cells. Regarding the study as a whole: CXCR3-positive naive cells had TRB CDR3s that were more hydrophobic than CXCR3-negative naive cells had.

Their antigens remain unidentified. The authors made the TRB cDNA libraries by 5' RACE using UMI labels. Each CDR3 protein gets one entry in TCRdb, which reprocessed the 5' RACE reads and gives no DNA. This table holds 130,000 to 150,000 distinct CDR3 sequences. The specimen was naive CXCR3+ CD8+ T cells from blood. Stated subset: CD45RO-CCR7+CD27+CD95- naive CD8+ T cells expressing CXCR3 (TNR3+). Receptors originate from a human donor in good health. Some clones in this sample may be carry-over from other donors' samples.

This chain connects TRBV5-1 to TRBJ2-5; TCRdb selects TRBD2, and the lack of DNA leaves this call unchecked. From germline, CDR1 is SGHRS and CDR2 YFSETQ. CDR3 length: 15 residues. The CDR3 region is CASSLETSAQETQYF.

The chain uses TRBV5-5 and TRBJ1-1; with no DNA, the TCRdb D assignment of TRBD1 cannot be verified. Looked up from germline, CDR1 is SGHKS and CDR2 is YYEKEE (reference sequence). The CDR3 consists of 15 residues. CDR3 region: CASSPWIDENTEAFF.

The J gene is TRBJ2-5, the V gene TRBV7-6; lacking DNA, the TRBD1 call made by TCRdb goes unchecked. This CDR3 is built from 15 residues. Germline assignment: CDR1 SGHVS and CDR2 FNYEAQ. The chain's CDR3 is CASTADRGVGETQYF.

The genes are TRBV10-3 and TRBJ2-5; with no DNA, the TCRdb D assignment of TRBD1 cannot be verified. CDR3 length: 13 residues. The germline gives CDR1 ENHRY, CDR2 SYGVKD. CDR3 residues: CATSTGVRETQYF.

The chain combines TRBV28 with TRBJ2-7; as DNA is missing, the TRBD1 call by TCRdb cannot be tested. The germline gives CDR1 MDHEN, CDR2 SYDVKM. This CDR3 has 17 residues. CDR3 residues: CATLGEPGITFGYEQYF.

This rearrangement joins TRBV29-1 to TRBJ2-5; TCRdb calls TRBD1, which cannot be checked without DNA. Germline V gene lookup returns CDR1 SQVTM and CDR2 ANQGSEA. The CDR3 runs 18 residues. This CDR3 reads CSVEASFADTGRQETQYF.

The V gene is TRBV5-1, the J gene TRBJ2-5; with no DNA, the TCRdb D assignment of TRBD2 cannot be verified. The germline V gene encodes CDR1 SGHRS and CDR2 YFSETQ. The CDR3 loop spans 16 amino acids. The CDR3 loop reads CASSLSGEGSEETQYF.

The chain is built from TRBV29-1 and TRBJ2-1; TCRdb indicates TRBD2, and absent DNA this call remains unverified. The CDR3 loop spans 14 amino acids. The V gene's germline CDR1 is SQVTM and CDR2 ANQGSEA. CDR3 amino acids: CSVEDTSADNEQFF.

The rearrangement uses TRBV12-3 or TRBV12-4 and TRBJ2-1; there is no DNA to check the TCRdb D call of TRBD1. The CDR3 is made up of 15 amino acids. Here the CDR3 reads CASSSAAGAYNEQFF.

CDR3 region: CTTSRDTVIPEAFF. The gene calls are TRBV15 and TRBJ1-1. The CDR3 covers 14 residues. CDR1 is LNHNV and CDR2 is YYDKDF in the germline V gene (reference sequence).

The rearrangement uses TRBV12-3 or TRBV12-4 and TRBJ2-1. The CDR3 runs 13 residues. CDR3 loop: CASSPSKYNEQFF.

This chain uses TRBV7-2 with TRBJ2-1; the TCRdb D gene call, TRBD2, has no DNA to confirm it. This CDR3 comprises 15 residues. Germline-derived CDR1 and CDR2 are SGHTA and FQGNSA. The CDR3 spells CASSLGLLAGNEQFF.

This sequence joins TRBV30 and TRBJ1-1. Germline lookup yields CDR1 GTSNPN and CDR2 SVGIG (reference sequence). This CDR3 spans 14 amino acids. This chain's CDR3 is CAWSPRTENTEAFF.

This chain connects TRBV20-1 to TRBJ2-5; TCRdb picks TRBD2, but there is no DNA to check that call. The CDR3 extends over 15 amino acids. Germline CDR1 is DFQATT and CDR2 is SNEGSKA (reference sequence). This chain's CDR3 is CSASGLAGKQETQYF.

The genes are TRBV28 and TRBJ1-2; TCRdb picks TRBD1, but there is no DNA to check that call. The CDR3 spans 17 residues. Per germline, CDR1 MDHEN and CDR2 SYDVKM. CDR3 loop: CASRITRDRGINYGYTF.

The CDR3 reads CASSYGSGNEQFF. The chain uses TRBV6-5 and TRBJ2-1. CDR1 is MNHEY, CDR2 SVGAGI, per germline. The CDR3 has 13 residues.

The CDR3 region is CASSPGGAGETQYF. The chain carries TRBV13 and TRBJ2-5; TCRdb indicates TRBD2, and absent DNA this call remains unverified. This CDR3 comprises 14 residues. CDR1 is PRHDT, CDR2 FYEKMQ, per germline (reference sequence).

The chain combines TRBV10-3 with TRBJ2-7; without DNA, the TCRdb call of TRBD1 cannot be checked. Germline CDR1 and CDR2: ENHRY and SYGVKD. The CDR3 has 17 amino acids. The CDR3 loop is CAISDPTLDRGPYEQYF.

The CDR3 protein is CASSYSIYTGGTDEAFF. The J gene is TRBJ1-1, the V gene TRBV6-4; with no DNA, the TCRdb D assignment of TRBD1 cannot be verified. In germline, CDR1 is MRHNA, CDR2 SNTAGT. There are 17 residues in the CDR3.

This chain uses TRBV4-1 with TRBJ2-2; TCRdb reports TRBD1, a call that lacks DNA to check it against. CDR3 length equals 15 residues. Germline V gene sequence: CDR1 MGHRA, CDR2 YSYEKL. The CDR3 protein is CASSQLGADTGELFF.

The chain is built from TRBV29-1 and TRBJ2-1; TCRdb indicates TRBD1, and absent DNA this call remains unverified. The CDR3 loop spans 16 amino acids. Germline CDR1 SQVTM, CDR2 ANQGSEA. The chain's CDR3 is CSVEDTVLRGYNEQFF.

The chain uses TRBV5-1 and TRBJ1-1; TCRdb outputs TRBD1, but without DNA this stays unchecked. This CDR3 is 16 amino acids long. Germline assignment: CDR1 SGHRS and CDR2 YFSETQ. This CDR3 reads CASNDRDSDLNTEAFF.

CDR3 residues: CASAPLAGYEQYF. This sequence joins TRBV12-3 or TRBV12-4 and TRBJ2-7; without DNA, the TCRdb call of TRBD2 cannot be checked. The CDR3 length is 13 residues.

V and J are TRBV20-1 and TRBJ1-3; TCRdb returns TRBD1, unconfirmable since there is no DNA. The V gene's germline CDR1 is DFQATT and CDR2 SNEGSKA (reference sequence). This CDR3 is 19 amino acids long. CDR3 sequence reads: CSARDPIYRGRKRGNTIYF.

This chain uses TRBV7-9 with TRBJ1-1; TCRdb picks TRBD1, but there is no DNA to check that call. Germline V gene sequence: CDR1 SEHNR, CDR2 FQNEAQ (reference sequence). The CDR3 is 13 amino acids. This CDR3 is CASSFSRDTEAFF.

The chain has TRBV6-4 and TRBJ1-5; the D call of TRBD1 rests on TCRdb alone, since no DNA is present to check it. There are 18 residues in the CDR3. In germline, CDR1 is MRHNA, CDR2 SNTAGT. This chain's CDR3 is CASSAIRPGTGPEQPQHF.